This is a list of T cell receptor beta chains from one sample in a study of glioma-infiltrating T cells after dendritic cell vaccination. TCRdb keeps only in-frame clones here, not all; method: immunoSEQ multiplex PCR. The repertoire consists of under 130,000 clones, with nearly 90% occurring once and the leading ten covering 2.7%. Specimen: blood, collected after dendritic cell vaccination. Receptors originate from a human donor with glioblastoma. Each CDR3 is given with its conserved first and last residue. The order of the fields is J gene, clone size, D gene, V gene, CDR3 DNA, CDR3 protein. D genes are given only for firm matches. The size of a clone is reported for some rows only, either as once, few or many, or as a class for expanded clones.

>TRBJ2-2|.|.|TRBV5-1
TGCGCCAGCAGCCTCGCTTTTGCAGGAATAAACACCGGGGAGCTGTTTTTT
CASSLAFAGINTGELFF
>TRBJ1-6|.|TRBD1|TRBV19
TGTGCCAGTAGTAATCCGGGACAGGGGCCAAATTCACCCCTCCACTTT
CASSNPGQGPNSPLHF
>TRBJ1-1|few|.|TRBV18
TGTGCCAGCTCACCAAGATACGGGGGGGCGGGCACTGAAGCTTTCTTT
CASSPRYGGAGTEAFF
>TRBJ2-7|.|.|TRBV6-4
TGTGCCAGCAGTGACCATGTGATAGGAGGCTCCTACGAGCAGTACTTC
CASSDHVIGGSYEQYF
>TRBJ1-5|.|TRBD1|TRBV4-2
TGTGCCAGCAGCCAAGTACCAGGGGGCGGTCAGCCCCAGCATTTT
CASSQVPGGGQPQHF
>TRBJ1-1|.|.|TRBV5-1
TGCGCCACCAAGGCGGACAAACCGAACACTGAAGCTTTCTTT
CATKADKPNTEAFF
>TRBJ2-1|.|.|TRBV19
TGTGCCAGTAGCGGGAGTTACAATGAGCAGTTCTTC
CASSGSYNEQFF
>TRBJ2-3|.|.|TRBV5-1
TGCGCCAGCAGCTTATACCTAGCTGATACGCAGTATTTT
CASSLYLADTQYF
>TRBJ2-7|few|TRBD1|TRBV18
TGTGCCAGCTCAGCCCGGGACAGGGACTACGAGCAGTACTTC
CASSARDRDYEQYF
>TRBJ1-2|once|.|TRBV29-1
TGCAGCGTCCCGACACGTAACTATGGCTACACCTTC
CSVPTRNYGYTF
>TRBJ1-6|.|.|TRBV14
TGTGCCAGCAGCCAAGTTGCGGAATCACCCCTCCACTTT
CASSQVAESPLHF
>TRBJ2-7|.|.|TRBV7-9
TGTGCCAGCAGCTTATCCGACAGGATTACCTACGAGCAGTACTTC
CASSLSDRITYEQYF
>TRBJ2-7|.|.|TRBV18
TGTGCCAGCTCGTCACAGGGGAGGGAGCAGTACTTC
CASSSQGREQYF
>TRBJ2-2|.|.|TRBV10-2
TGCGCCAGCAGTGAGTCCTCCGGGATGAGGTCCGGGGAGCTGTTTTTT
CASSESSGMRSGELFF
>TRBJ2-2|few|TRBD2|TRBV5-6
TGTGCCAGCAGCCCGACACTAGCGGGAGTAGGCACCGGGGAGCTGTTTTTT
CASSPTLAGVGTGELFF
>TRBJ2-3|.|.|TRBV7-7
TGTGCTAGCAGCAGGACTATTACAGATACGCAGTATTTT
CASSRTITDTQYF
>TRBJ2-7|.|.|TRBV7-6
TGTGCCAGCAGCTTAGCTTTGGGGGGAACCTACGAGCAGTACTTC
CASSLALGGTYEQYF
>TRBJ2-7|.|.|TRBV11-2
TGTGCCAGCAGCTTAGATGGTGGGGGCTTCGAGCAGTACTTC
CASSLDGGGFEQYF
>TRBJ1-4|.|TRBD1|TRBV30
TGTGCCTGGAGTGCCCAGACAGGGGGGGCGGGTGAAAAACTGTTTTTT
CAWSAQTGGAGEKLFF
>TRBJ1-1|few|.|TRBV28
TGTGCCAGCGGATCAACAGGGACTGAAGCTTTCTTT
CASGSTGTEAFF
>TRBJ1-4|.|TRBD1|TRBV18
TGTGCCAGCACCCCAAGGGGGCGGGGACCCTCGACTAATGAAAAACTGTTTTTT
CASTPRGRGPSTNEKLFF
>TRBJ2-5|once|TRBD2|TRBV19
TGTGCCAGTAGTATTGGCGGCGGGGGAGTCCAAGAGACCCAGTACTTC
CASSIGGGGVQETQYF
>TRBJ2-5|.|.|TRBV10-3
TGTGCCATCAGTGATTGGCAGGGAAGCGAGACCCAGTACTTC
CAISDWQGSETQYF
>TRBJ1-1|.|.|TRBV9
TGTGCCAGCAGCGCCGGCGGGGCCATTGAAGCTTTCTTT
CASSAGGAIEAFF
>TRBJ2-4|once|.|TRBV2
TGTGCCAGCAGTGGTAGTTGGAGGGGAGTTAAAAACATTCAGTACTTC
CASSGSWRGVKNIQYF
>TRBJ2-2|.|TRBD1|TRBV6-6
TGTGCCACTACGGACAGGTCGAACACCGGGGAGCTGTTTTTT
CATTDRSNTGELFF
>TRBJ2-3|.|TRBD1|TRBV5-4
TGTGCCAGCAGCCGGGGACAGAGCACAGATACGCAGTATTTT
CASSRGQSTDTQYF
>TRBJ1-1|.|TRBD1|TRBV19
TGTGCCAGTAGTAGGGACAGGGGTCGGACTGAAGCTTTCTTT
CASSRDRGRTEAFF
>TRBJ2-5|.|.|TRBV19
TGTGCCAGTAGTATAGTTGGGGGAGGTTCAGAGACCCAGTACTTC
CASSIVGGGSETQYF
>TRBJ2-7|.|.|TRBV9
TGTGCCAGCAGCGTAGCCGGGGAAGGTATCGGGCAGTACTTC
CASSVAGEGIGQYF